This T cell receptor (beta chain) emerged from a study of radiotherapy plus CTLA-4 blockade in lung cancer. This clone was observed once. Some clones are missing from TCRdb's copy, which holds only in-frame ones; the method was immunoSEQ multiplex PCR. This table holds roughly 110,000 clones, more than 70% found once. This sequence originates from a human donor with non-small cell lung cancer that progressed on radiotherapy plus ipilimumab. Some clones in this sample may be carry-over from other donors' samples. The material was peripheral blood, obtained from a patient treated with radiotherapy plus ipilimumab.

Written as DNA, the CDR3 is TGTGCCAGCAGTGAAGGACAGGGGAACTATGGCTACACCTTC. Encoded protein: CASSEGQGNYGYTF. V and J are TRBV6-1 and TRBJ1-2; 8 nucleotides align to TRBD1. The germline CDR1 and CDR2 sequences are MNHNS and SASEGT. J lost 2 bases, V lost 1 base, and 0 bases had no gene match. This CDR3 has 14 residues.